The entry below describes one TCR beta chain. Its antigen remains unknown. This record comes from a study of T cell responses to AZD1222 COVID-19 vaccine. The study, taken as a whole, reports: Unmutated variant regions reportedly attract nearly half of all spike-specific TCRs. Donors were largely white British and mainly female; clonal diversity was possibly underestimated.

Only in-frame clones appear in the TCRdb table, and some are missing; sequencing was by immunoSEQ multiplex PCR. The sample gives approximately 150,000 clones, 92% of which show up once; roughly 1.5% is in the top ten. V shed 6 bases, J shed 5 bases, and the junction held 13 bases outside the gene matches. Germline V lookup: CDR1 SGHTA, CDR2 FQGTGA. The CDR3 totals 16 residues. This TCR was recovered from an adult in good health. This chain links TRBV7-3 with TRBJ2-5; 9 bases line up with TRBD1. Here the sequenced sample was peripheral blood, taken on day 0 of AZD1222 vaccination. Written as DNA, the CDR3 is TGTGCCAGCAGTCCGGGGCTAGTTGGGACAGGGGAGACCCAGTACTTC. It is translated as CASSPGLVGTGETQYF. The full variable domain, in which reference TRBV7-3 and TRBJ2-5 provide the parts outside the CDR3, is GAGVSQTPSNKVTEKGKYVELRCDPISGHTALYWYRQSLGQGPEFLIYFQGTGAADDSGLPNDRFFAVRPEGSVSTLKIQRTERGDSAVYLCASSPGLVGTGETQYFGPGTRLLVL.